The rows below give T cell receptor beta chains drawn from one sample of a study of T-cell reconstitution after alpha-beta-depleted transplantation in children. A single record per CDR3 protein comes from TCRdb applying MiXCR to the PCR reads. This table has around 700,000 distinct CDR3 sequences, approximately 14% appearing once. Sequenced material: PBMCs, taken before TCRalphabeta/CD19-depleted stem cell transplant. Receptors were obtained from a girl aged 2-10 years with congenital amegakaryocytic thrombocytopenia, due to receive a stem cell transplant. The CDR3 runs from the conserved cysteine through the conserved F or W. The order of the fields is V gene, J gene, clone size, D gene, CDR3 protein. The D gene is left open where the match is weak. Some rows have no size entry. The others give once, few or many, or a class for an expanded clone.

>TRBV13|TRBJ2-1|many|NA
CASSLGTTYYEQFF
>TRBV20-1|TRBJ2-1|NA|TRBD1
CSQGVSAASYNEQFF
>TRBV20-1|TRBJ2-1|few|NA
CSAFRTTRNEQFF
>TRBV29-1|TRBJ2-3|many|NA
CSVGRTGTDTQYF
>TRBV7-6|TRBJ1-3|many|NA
CASSTGNSGNTIYF
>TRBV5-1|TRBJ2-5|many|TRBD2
CASSLLLADQETQYF
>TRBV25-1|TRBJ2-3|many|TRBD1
CASSIPGQGQYTQYF
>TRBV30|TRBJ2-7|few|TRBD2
CAWSVSGTSDYF
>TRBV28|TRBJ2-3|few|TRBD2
CASLSNTGRVRDTQYF
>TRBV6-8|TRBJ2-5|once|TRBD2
CASSWTSGSRGETQYF
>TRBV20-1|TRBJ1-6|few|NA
CSAAQIRSTYNSPLHF
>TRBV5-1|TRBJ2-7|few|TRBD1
CASSQAGGRNYEQYF
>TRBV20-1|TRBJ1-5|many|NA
CSAVPSEQGNQPQHF
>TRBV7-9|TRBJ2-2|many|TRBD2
CASSSAGGTGELFF
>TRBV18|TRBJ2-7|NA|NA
CASSWRWSHSSYEQYF
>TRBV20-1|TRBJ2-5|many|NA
CSAPTVRETQYF
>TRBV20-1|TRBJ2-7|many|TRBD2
CSAEWSISGGRESEQYF
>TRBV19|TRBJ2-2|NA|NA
CASSIGTNTGELFF
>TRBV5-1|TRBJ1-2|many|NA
CASSAGQNYGYTF
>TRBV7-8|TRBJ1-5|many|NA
CASSFTRGLSPNQPQHF
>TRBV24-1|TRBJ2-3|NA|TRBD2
CATSDFNLAGADTQYF
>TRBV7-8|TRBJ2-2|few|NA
CASSLGSGLNTGELFF
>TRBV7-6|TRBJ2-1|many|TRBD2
CASLAAKYNEQFF
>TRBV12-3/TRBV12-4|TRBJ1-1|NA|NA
CASQDHPNTEAFF
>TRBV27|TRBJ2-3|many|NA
CASSYKGRTDTQYF
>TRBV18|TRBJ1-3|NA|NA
CASSPSPPTGNTIYF
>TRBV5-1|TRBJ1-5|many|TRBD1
CASSPETGNQPQHF
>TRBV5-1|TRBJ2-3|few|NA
CASSPKDSRGPDTQYF
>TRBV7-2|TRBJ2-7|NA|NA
CASSLGTGRSIYEQYF
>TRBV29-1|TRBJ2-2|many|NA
CSVEEANTGELFF
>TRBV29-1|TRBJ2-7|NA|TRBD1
CSVESTGIDEQYF
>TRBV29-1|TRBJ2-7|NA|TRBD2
CSVDFSGRANEQYF
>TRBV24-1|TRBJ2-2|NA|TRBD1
CATSDTPGQRGTGELFF
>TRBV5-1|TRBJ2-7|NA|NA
CASSWDVRVEQYF
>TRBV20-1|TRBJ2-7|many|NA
CSASWGLDYEQYF
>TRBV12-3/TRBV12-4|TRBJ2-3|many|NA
CASSGRAGSTDTQYF
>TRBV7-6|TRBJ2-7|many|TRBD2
CASSLYSGSYEQYF
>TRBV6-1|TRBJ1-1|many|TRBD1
CASSVHPGITGGTEAFF
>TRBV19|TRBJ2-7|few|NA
CASRNHRSAPYEQYF